One TCR beta chain is described in this entry. Before they entered the study, exposed participants had met a COVID-19 case within 2 weeks. These data come from a study of blood T cell repertoires in COVID-19. Study details: Whether acute or convalescent, the COVID-19 samples came from the United States, Italy and Spain.

Assay: immunoSEQ multiplex PCR; the TCRdb copy retains only in-frame clones and omits some. The repertoire has about 270,000 clones, approximately 89% of them found once; the top ten carry around 2.8%. Germline CDR1 is SGHKS and CDR2 is YYEKEE (reference sequence). After removal of 4 bases from V and 0 bases from J, the junction contained 7 bases not matched to a gene. The CDR3 runs to 18 residues. The receptor's source is a middle-aged man who had been exposed to COVID-19. The sample consisted of PBMCs or T cells enriched from blood (not recorded which). V usage is TRBV5-5 and J usage is TRBJ2-2, with TRBD1 matching 12 bases. DNA for the CDR3: TGTGCCAGCAGCGCACCGGGACAGGGGGCTCCGAACACCGGGGAGCTGTTTTTT. It translates to CASSAPGQGAPNTGELFF.